This entry lists 12 T cell receptor beta chains sequenced from one sample in a study of shared clonotypes between healthy human individuals. Some clones are missing from TCRdb's copy, which holds only in-frame ones; the method was immunoSEQ multiplex PCR. Altogether 950,000 to 1,300,000 clones are present, around four fifths being singletons, with the ten largest covering approximately 1.5%. Sequenced sample: memory CD4+ T cells sorted from blood. Subset in this sample: CD45RA-negative fraction. These receptors originate from a man between 18 and 29 years old in good health.

The V and J genes are TRBV7-9 and TRBJ2-1, with 10 bases identical to TRBD1. V lost 5 bases, J lost 3 bases, and 4 bases stayed unmatched. Germline V gene sequence: CDR1 SEHNR, CDR2 FQNEAQ (reference sequence). This CDR3 spans 15 amino acids. The CDR3 nucleotides read TGTGCCAGCAGCCCCGGACAGGGGGTCTACAATGAGCAGTTCTTC. Its protein product is CASSPGQGVYNEQFF.

Regarding this clone: Other DNA sequences within the sample encode an identical CDR3. The chain couples TRBV5-1 to TRBJ2-5; D tentatively fits TRBD1 or TRBD2 (5 bases each). V dropped 0 bases and J dropped 3 bases, with 6 bases sitting between them. There are 13 residues in the CDR3. Germline values: CDR1 SGHRS, CDR2 YFSETQ. This chain's CDR3 is CASSLVGEETQYF. The DNA of the CDR3 is TGCGCCAGCAGCTTGGTGGGGGAAGAGACCCAGTACTTC.

This clone was seen a few times. The chain has TRBV19 and TRBJ2-2, with 8 bases identical to TRBD1. Germline assignment: CDR1 LNHDA and CDR2 SQIVND (reference sequence). This CDR3 contains 14 residues. The V and J ends lost 6 bases and 4 bases, in that order; junction bases with no gene match: 4. Here the CDR3 DNA reads TGTGCCAGTAGCCAGGGGGCGCTCACCGGGGAGCTGTTTTTT. The encoded protein is CASSQGALTGELFF.

The chain joins TRBV5-6 to TRBJ2-5; 13 bases are a match to TRBD2. Losses at the gene ends were 1 base for V and 4 bases for J; bases not matched to a gene: 1. The germline V gene has CDR1 SGHDT and CDR2 YYEEEE. The CDR3 extends over 15 amino acids. For the CDR3, the DNA is TGTGCCAGCAGCTTGACTAGCGGGGGGGGAGAGACCCAGTACTTC. Amino acids: CASSLTSGGGETQYF.

This clone was found once. A much larger clonotype is one base distant, so this may be a read error. The chain carries TRBV27 and TRBJ1-3; D remains ambiguous. This CDR3 region has 12 residues. The V gene lost 6 bases and the J gene lost 2 bases, with 5 bases spanning the gap. The germline V gene encodes CDR1 MNHEY and CDR2 SMNVEV (reference sequence). As DNA, the CDR3 is TGTGCCAGCAGGGGTACTGGAAACACCATATATTTT. Translating it yields CASRGTGNTIYF.

In its sample, this clone was seen once. The V gene is TRBV14, the J gene TRBJ2-5, with unresolved D. From germline, CDR1 is SGHDN and CDR2 FVKESK. V lost 0 bases and J 5 bases, leaving 13 bases between the germline ends. The CDR3 sequence is 15 residues long. The DNA of the CDR3 is TGTGCCAGCAGCCAAGAAGGCTCAGTGATGGAGACCCAGTACTTC. Translation gives CASSQEGSVMETQYF.

The genes are TRBV6-1 and TRBJ2-1; 7 bases are a match to TRBD2. CDR3 length: 15 residues. Unmatched junction bases numbered 9, after V lost 8 bases and J lost 2 bases. CDR1 and CDR2 (germline): MNHNS, SASEGT. The CDR3, as DNA: TGTGCCAGCGATCACGGGGGGACCACCTACAATGAGCAGTTCTTC. Translation: CASDHGGTTYNEQFF.

In the case of this clone: The sample has other DNA sequences that encode this CDR3 too. The CDR3: CASSLGRAGEQYF. The CDR3 region has the DNA TGTGCCAGCAGCTTAGGCAGGGCCGGTGAGCAGTACTTC. V usage is TRBV7-2 and J usage is TRBJ2-7, with a possible D match to TRBD1 (5 bases). V lost 1 base to trimming and J lost 7 bases, with 11 bases between them. Germline lookup yields CDR1 SGHTA and CDR2 FQGNSA. The CDR3 covers 13 residues. Full variable domain (rest looked up from reference TRBV7-2 and TRBJ2-7): GAGVSQSPSNKVTEKGKDVELRCDPISGHTALYWYRQSLGQGLEFLIYFQGNSAPDKSGLPSDRFSAERTGGSVSTLTIQRTQQEDSAVYLCASSLGRAGEQYFGPGTRLTVT.

CDR3 region: CASSLQGARPTEAFF. CDR3 DNA sequence: TGTGCCAGCAGCTTACAGGGGGCGCGCCCCACTGAAGCTTTCTTT. V gene TRBV11-2 combines with J gene TRBJ1-1, with 8 bases aligning to TRBD1. The ends lost 2 bases at V and 4 bases at J; junction bases unmatched: 6. The length of the CDR3 is 15 residues. CDR1 and CDR2 from the germline V gene are SGHAT and FQNNGV.

The rearrangement uses TRBV15 and TRBJ1-2; 9 bases line up with TRBD1. J was trimmed by 7 bases and V by 0 bases; bases with no gene match: 3. From germline, CDR1 is LNHNV and CDR2 YYDKDF (reference sequence). The CDR3 consists of 14 residues. CDR3 sequence (DNA): TGTGCCACCAGCAGAGATCCGGGACAGGGTGGCTACACCTTC. Translation: CATSRDPGQGGYTF.

The rearrangement uses TRBV4-3 and TRBJ2-3; weak D call: TRBD1 (5 bases). Trimming removed 3 bases at V and 3 bases at J, with 10 bases between. The CDR3 consists of 14 residues. CDR1 and CDR2 from the germline V gene are LGHNA and YSLEER. The CDR3 DNA sequence: TGCGCCAGCAGCCAGTATCAGGGTACAGATACGCAGTATTTT. Translation: CASSQYQGTDTQYF.

The chain employs TRBV5-1 and TRBJ2-1, with TRBD2 matching 9 bases. V lost 0 bases and J lost 6; bases outside the gene matches: 7. The CDR3 contains 16 residues. Germline CDR1 SGHRS, CDR2 YFSETQ. For the CDR3, the DNA is TGCGCCAGCAGCTTGGGCGCTAGCGGGACCCTCAATGAGCAGTTCTTC. It codes for CASSLGASGTLNEQFF. The whole variable domain, remainder taken from reference TRBV5-1 and TRBJ2-1, is KAGVTQTPRYLIKTRGQQVTLSCSPISGHRSVSWYQQTPGQGLQFLFEYFSETQRNKGNFPGRFSGRQFSNSRSEMNVSTLELGDSALYLCASSLGASGTLNEQFFGPGTRLTVL.